Each of the 3 T cell receptor beta chains below was sequenced from the same sample in a study of T-cell reconstitution after alpha-beta-depleted transplantation in children. Unique molecular identifiers tagged the TCRbeta library. Each CDR3 protein gets one entry after TCRdb re-called the PCR reads with MiXCR. The sample holds some 530,000 distinct CDR3 sequences, around 12% seen once. The material sequenced was PBMCs from the stem cell graft donor, taken from the stem cell graft. The receptors here all came from a human donor who donated a stem cell graft to a child with combined immunodeficiency.

The sample holds one count of this clonotype. The chain combines TRBV6-6 with TRBJ2-7; no definite D call. This CDR3 is built from 13 residues. The V and J ends lost 0 bases and 6 bases respectively, with 9 bases between them. Germline CDR1 reads MNHNY; CDR2 reads SVGAGI (reference sequence). DNA of the CDR3: TGTGCCAGCAGTTACTCGAGTGGGCTCGAGCAGTACTTC. Translated, it gives CASSYSSGLEQYF.

This clonotype was recorded many times. The gene calls are TRBV4-2 and TRBJ1-1; D is perhaps TRBD1 (5 bases). The V gene lost 0 bases and the J gene lost 3 bases, with 11 bases spanning the gap. This CDR3 has 15 residues. The germline CDR1 and CDR2 sequences are LGHNA and YNFKEQ. CDR3 in amino acids: CASSQDQGADTEAFF. CDR3 nucleotide sequence: TGTGCCAGCAGCCAAGATCAAGGGGCGGACACTGAAGCTTTCTTT.

This clonotype was found many times. The rearrangement joins TRBV27 to TRBJ2-7; no clear D. In germline, CDR1 is MNHEY, CDR2 SMNVEV (reference sequence). V lost 2 bases and J 2 bases, leaving 7 bases between the germline ends. This CDR3 has 13 residues. CDR3 sequence: CASSLSGAYEQYF. DNA of the CDR3: TGTGCCAGCAGTTTAAGTGGGGCCTACGAGCAGTACTTC.